Shown below are 9 T cell receptor beta chains from a single sample sequenced in a study of T cell responses to AZD1222 COVID-19 vaccine. Libraries were prepared by immunoSEQ multiplex PCR; TCRdb keeps only in-frame clonotypes and omits some of them. The sample carries around 120,000 clones, 85% to 90% recorded once. Sample: peripheral blood, taken on day 0 of AZD1222 vaccination. The source is an adult in good health.

This clone was seen more than once but under ten times. The chain has TRBV2 and TRBJ2-7; 11 bases match TRBD1. Looked up from germline, CDR1 is SNHLY and CDR2 is FYNNEI. CDR3 length: 17 residues. The J segment lost 4 bases and the V segment lost 0 bases, leaving 8 bases of the junction unmatched. The CDR3 DNA sequence: TGTGCCAGCAGTGAAGCGCTTTGGGACAGGGGGATGTACGAGCAGTACTTC. Translated, it gives CASSEALWDRGMYEQYF.

This clone was seen only once. The gene calls are TRBV7-2 and TRBJ2-7; D call uncertain. Trimming pared 1 base from V and 11 bases from J, leaving 15 bases between. Germline lookup yields CDR1 SGHTA and CDR2 FQGNSA. The CDR3 consists of 13 residues. The CDR3 reads CASSLEGRGLKYF. In DNA, the CDR3 is TGTGCCAGCAGCTTAGAGGGCCGCGGCTTAAAGTACTTC.

V usage is TRBV28 and J usage is TRBJ1-1; D call uncertain. This CDR3 region has 13 residues. V was cut by 7 bases and J by 5 bases, with 14 bases left in between. CDR1 MDHEN and CDR2 SYDVKM come from the germline V gene. CDR3 sequence reads: CASTLPRVTEAFF. CDR3 sequence (DNA): TGTGCCAGCACTCTCCCCCGGGTAACTGAAGCTTTCTTT. The full variable domain, its missing parts supplied by reference TRBV28 and TRBJ1-1, is DVKVTQSSRYLVKRTGEKVFLECVQDMDHENMFWYRQDPGLGLRLIYFSYDVKMKEKGDIPEGYSVSREKKERFSLILESASTNQTSMYLCASTLPRVTEAFFGQGTRLTVV.

The chain couples TRBV11-2 to TRBJ2-1, with D possibly called TRBD1 or TRBD2 (5 bases each). The V gene's germline CDR1 is SGHAT and CDR2 FQNNGV. With 4 bases removed from V and 7 bases from J, the gap between germline ends came to 11 bases. The CDR3 runs 13 residues. The CDR3 reads CASSSVGPNEQFF. The DNA for the CDR3 is TGTGCCAGCAGCTCCGTGGGACCGAATGAGCAGTTCTTC. Variable domain in full (rest from reference TRBV11-2 and TRBJ2-1): EAGVAQSPRYKIIEKRQSVAFWCNPISGHATLYWYQQILGQGPKLLIQFQNNGVVDDSQLPKDRFSAERLKGVDSTLKIQPAKLEDSAVYLCASSSVGPNEQFFGPGTRLTVL.

The chain joins TRBV15 to TRBJ1-4; 8 nucleotides match TRBD1. After removal of 5 bases from V and 4 bases from J, the junction contained 3 bases not matched to a gene. Germline V gives CDR1 LNHNV, CDR2 YYDKDF (reference sequence). This CDR3 has 14 amino acids. CDR3 sequence (DNA): TGTGCCACCAGCCGGACAGGGTATAATGAAAAACTGTTTTTT. Its translation is CATSRTGYNEKLFF.

The chain has TRBV5-4 and TRBJ1-5, with 8 bases fitting TRBD1. Trimming removed 5 bases from V and 7 bases from J; junction bases left unmatched: 5. Germline-derived CDR1 and CDR2 are SGHNT and YYREEE (reference sequence). The CDR3 has 13 residues. The CDR3, as DNA: TGTGCCAGCAGTGACAGGGGTGGCCAGCCCCAGCATTTT. Translated, it gives CASSDRGGQPQHF.

The chain carries TRBV15 and TRBJ2-2, with 9 nucleotides matching TRBD1. CDR3 length equals 16 residues. The junction had 7 bases not matched to a gene; V was cut back by 1 base and J by 7 bases. Germline V gives CDR1 LNHNV, CDR2 YYDKDF (reference sequence). Here the CDR3 DNA reads TGTGCCACCAGCAGAGCCCCGACAGGGGGTGGCGGGGAGCTGTTTTTT. Translation: CATSRAPTGGGGELFF.

This chain uses TRBV5-4 with TRBJ2-2, with 7 bases lining up with TRBD2. In germline, CDR1 is SGHNT, CDR2 YYREEE (reference sequence). This CDR3 comprises 16 residues. Losses at the gene ends were 1 base for V and 3 bases for J; bases not matched to a gene: 6. The CDR3 sequence is CASSLRGGLYTGELFF. CDR3 nucleotides: TGTGCCAGCAGCTTGCGGGGAGGGCTGTACACCGGGGAGCTGTTTTTT.

Written as DNA, the CDR3 is TGTGCCAGCAGTTATGTCCGCTCTGGAAACACCATATATTTT. Its protein product is CASSYVRSGNTIYF. The rearrangement joins TRBV2 to TRBJ1-3; D gene ambiguous. The CDR3 is 14 amino acids. The V end was cut by 5 bases, the J end by 0 bases, with 8 bases between. Germline CDR1 and CDR2: SNHLY and FYNNEI.